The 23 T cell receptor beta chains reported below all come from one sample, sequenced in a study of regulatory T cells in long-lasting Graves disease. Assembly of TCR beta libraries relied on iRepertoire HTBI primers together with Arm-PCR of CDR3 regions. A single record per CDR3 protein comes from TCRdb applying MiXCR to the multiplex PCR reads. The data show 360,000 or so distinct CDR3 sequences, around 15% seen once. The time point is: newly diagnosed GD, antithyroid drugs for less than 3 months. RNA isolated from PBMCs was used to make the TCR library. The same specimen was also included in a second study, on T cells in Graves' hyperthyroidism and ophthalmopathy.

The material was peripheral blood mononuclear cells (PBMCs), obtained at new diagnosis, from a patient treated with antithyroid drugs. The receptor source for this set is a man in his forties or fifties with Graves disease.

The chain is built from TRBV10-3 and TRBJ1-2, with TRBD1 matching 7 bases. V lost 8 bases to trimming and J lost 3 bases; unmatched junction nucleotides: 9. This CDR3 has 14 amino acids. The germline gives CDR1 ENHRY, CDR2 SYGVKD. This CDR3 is CAIAETGLDYGYTF. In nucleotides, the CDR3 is TGTGCCATCGCTGAGACAGGGCTTGACTATGGCTACACCTTC.

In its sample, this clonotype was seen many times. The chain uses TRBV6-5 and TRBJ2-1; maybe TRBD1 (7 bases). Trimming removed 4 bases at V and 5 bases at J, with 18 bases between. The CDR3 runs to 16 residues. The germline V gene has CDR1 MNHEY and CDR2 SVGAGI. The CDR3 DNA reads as TGTGCCAGCAGTTCCTTGGGACAGCGGGTTAACAATGAGCAGTTCTTC. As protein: CASSSLGQRVNNEQFF.

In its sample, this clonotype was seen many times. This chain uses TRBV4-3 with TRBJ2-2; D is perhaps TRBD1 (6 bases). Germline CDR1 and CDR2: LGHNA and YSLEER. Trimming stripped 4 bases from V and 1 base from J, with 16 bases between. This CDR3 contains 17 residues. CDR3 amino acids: CASSREPGHQNTGELFF. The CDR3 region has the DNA TGCGCCAGCAGCCGAGAACCGGGACATCAGAACACCGGGGAGCTGTTTTTT.

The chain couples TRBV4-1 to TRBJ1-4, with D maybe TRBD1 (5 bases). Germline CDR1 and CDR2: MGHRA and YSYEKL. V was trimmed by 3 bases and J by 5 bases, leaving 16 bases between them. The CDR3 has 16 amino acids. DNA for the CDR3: TGCGCCAGCAGCCAGGTACAGGCCAGTCTGAATGAAAAACTGTTTTTT. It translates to CASSQVQASLNEKLFF.

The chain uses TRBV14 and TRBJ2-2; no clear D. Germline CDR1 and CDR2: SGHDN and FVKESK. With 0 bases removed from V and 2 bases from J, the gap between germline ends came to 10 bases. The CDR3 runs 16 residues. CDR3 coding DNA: TGTGCCAGCAGCCAAGAAGCCGGAGTAAACACCGGGGAGCTGTTTTTT. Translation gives CASSQEAGVNTGELFF.

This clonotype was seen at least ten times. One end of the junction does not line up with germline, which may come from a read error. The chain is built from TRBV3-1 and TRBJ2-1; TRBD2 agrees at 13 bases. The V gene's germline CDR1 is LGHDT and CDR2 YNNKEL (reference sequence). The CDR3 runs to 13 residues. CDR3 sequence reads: CASSQGTSGGAMF. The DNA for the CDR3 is TGTGCCAGCAGCCAGGGTACTAGCGGGGGGGCAATGTTC.

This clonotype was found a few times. The CDR3 protein is CASSYSVAVNTGELFF. In DNA form, the CDR3 reads TGTGCCAGCAGTTACTCGGTCGCCGTTAACACCGGGGAGCTGTTTTTT. The chain has TRBV6-5 and TRBJ2-2; no clear D. CDR3 size: 16 residues. V was trimmed by 0 bases and J by 2 bases, leaving 10 bases between them. Per germline, CDR1 MNHEY and CDR2 SVGAGI.

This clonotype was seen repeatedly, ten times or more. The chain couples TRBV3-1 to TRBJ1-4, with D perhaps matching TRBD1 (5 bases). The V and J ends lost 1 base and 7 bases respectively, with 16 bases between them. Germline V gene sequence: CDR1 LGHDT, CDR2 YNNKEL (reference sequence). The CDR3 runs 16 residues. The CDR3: CASSQGDGSEVEKLFF. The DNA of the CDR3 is TGTGCCAGCAGCCAAGGGGACGGGTCTGAAGTTGAAAAACTGTTTTTT.

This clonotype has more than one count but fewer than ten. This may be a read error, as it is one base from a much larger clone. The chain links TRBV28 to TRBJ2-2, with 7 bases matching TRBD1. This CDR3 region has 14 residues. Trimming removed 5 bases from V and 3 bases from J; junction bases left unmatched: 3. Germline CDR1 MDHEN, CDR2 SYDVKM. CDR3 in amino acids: CASSKQGYTGELFF. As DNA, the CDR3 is TGTGCCAGCAGTAAACAGGGGTACACCGGGGAGCTGTTTTTT.

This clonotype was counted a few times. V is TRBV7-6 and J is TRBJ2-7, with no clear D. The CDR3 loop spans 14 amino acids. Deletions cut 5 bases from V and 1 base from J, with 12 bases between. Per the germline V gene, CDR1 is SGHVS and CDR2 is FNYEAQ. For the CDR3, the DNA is TGTGCCAGCAGCCTCATGGAACAGTCCTACGAGCAGTACTTC. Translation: CASSLMEQSYEQYF.

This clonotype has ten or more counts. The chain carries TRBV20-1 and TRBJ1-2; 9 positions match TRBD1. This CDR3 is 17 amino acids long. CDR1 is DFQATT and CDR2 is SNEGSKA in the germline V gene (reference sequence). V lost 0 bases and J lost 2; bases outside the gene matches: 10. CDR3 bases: TGCAGTGCTAGAGAAGATCGGACAGGGGTAATGAACTATGGCTACACCTTC. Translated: CSAREDRTGVMNYGYTF.

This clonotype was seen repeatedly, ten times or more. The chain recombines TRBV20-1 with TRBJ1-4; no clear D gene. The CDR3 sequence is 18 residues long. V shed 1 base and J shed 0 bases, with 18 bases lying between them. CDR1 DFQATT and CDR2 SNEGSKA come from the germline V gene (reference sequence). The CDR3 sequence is CSARAQLKTVTTNEKLFF. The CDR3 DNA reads TGCAGTGCTAGAGCCCAACTAAAGACCGTTACAACTAATGAAAAACTGTTTTTT.

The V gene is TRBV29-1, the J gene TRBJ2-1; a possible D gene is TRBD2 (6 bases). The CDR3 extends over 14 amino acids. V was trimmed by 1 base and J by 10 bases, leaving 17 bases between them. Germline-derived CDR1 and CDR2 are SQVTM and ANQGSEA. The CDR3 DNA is TGCAGCGTTGAAGGGGTAGCGGAACAACGGGAGCAGTTCTTC. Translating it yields CSVEGVAEQREQFF.

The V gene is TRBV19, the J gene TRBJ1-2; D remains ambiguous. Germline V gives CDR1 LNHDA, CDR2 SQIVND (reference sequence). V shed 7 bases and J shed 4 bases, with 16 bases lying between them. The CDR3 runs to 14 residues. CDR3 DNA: TGTGCCAGTACCGAGGCACCCGGCGGCTATGGCTACACCTTC. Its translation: CASTEAPGGYGYTF.

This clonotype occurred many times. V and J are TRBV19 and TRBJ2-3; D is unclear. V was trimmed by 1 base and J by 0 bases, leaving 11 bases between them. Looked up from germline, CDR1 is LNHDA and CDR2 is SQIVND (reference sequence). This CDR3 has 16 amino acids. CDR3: CASSIVLHSSTDTQYF. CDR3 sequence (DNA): TGTGCCAGTAGTATAGTACTCCACAGTAGCACAGATACGCAGTATTTT.

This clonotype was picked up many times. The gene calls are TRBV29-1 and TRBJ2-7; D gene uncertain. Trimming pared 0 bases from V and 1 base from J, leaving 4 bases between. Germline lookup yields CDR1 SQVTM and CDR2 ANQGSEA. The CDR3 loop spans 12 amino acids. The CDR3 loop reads CSVEDRSYEQYF. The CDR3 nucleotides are TGCAGCGTTGAAGACAGGTCCTACGAGCAGTACTTC.

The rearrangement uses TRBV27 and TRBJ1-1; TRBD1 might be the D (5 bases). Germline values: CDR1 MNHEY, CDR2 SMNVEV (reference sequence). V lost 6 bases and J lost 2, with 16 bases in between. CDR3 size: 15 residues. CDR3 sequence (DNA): TGTGCCAGCAGACCCCGACAGAATACTAACACTGAAGCTTTCTTT. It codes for CASRPRQNTNTEAFF.

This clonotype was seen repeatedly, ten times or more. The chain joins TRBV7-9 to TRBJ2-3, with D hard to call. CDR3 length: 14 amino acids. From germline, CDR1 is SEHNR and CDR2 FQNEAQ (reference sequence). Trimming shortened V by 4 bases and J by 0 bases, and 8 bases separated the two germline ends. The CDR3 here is CASSWVTSTDTQYF. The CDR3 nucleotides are TGTGCCAGCAGCTGGGTGACAAGCACAGATACGCAGTATTTT. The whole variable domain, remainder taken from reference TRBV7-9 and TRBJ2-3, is DTGVSQNPRHKITKRGQNVTFRCDPISEHNRLYWYRQTLGQGPEFLTYFQNEAQLEKSRLLSDRFSAERPKGSFSTLEIQRTEQGDSAMYLCASSWVTSTDTQYFGPGTRLTVL.

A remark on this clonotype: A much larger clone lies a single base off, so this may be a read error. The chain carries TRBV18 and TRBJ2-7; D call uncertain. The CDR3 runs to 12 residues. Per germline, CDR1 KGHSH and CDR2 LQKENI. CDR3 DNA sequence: TGTGCCAGCTCACCAGGAATGTACGGGCAGTACTTC. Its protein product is CASSPGMYGQYF.

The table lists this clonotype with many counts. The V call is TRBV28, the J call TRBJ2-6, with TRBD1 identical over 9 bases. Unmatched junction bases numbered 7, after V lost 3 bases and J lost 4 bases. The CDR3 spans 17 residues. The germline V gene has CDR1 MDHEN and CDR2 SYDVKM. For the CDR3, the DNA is TGTGCCAGCAGTTTGTGGGGACAGGGAGCCGGGGCCAACGTCCTGACTTTC. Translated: CASSLWGQGAGANVLTF.

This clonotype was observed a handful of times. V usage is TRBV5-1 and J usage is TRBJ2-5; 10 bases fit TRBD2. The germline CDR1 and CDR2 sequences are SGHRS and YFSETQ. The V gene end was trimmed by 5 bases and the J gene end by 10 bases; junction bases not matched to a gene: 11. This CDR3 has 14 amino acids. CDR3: CASRVAGGHTDQYF. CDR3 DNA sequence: TGCGCCAGCAGGGTAGCGGGGGGCCACACGGACCAGTACTTC.

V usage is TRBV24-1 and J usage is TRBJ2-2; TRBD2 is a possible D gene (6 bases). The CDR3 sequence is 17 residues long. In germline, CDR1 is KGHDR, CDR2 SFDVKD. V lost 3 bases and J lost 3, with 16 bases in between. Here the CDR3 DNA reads TGTGCCACCAGTGATGCGGCCCGGGACTTCCACACCGGGGAGCTGTTTTTT. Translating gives CATSDAARDFHTGELFF.

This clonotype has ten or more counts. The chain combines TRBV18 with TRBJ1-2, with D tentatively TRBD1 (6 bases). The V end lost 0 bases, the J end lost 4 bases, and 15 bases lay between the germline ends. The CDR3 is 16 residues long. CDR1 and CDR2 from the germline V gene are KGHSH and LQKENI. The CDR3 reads CASSPPVATGPYGYTF. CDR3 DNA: TGTGCCAGCTCACCACCGGTGGCGACAGGACCCTATGGCTACACCTTC.